Described below is a single T cell receptor beta chain sequence and its context. Its antigen is unknown. V was pared by 2 bases and J by 4 bases, with 2 bases of the junction left unmatched. Looked up from germline, CDR1 is ENHRY and CDR2 is SYGVKD. The CDR3 runs to 16 residues. The record originates from a study of early T cells in non-severe SARS-CoV-2 infection. Study-wide background: The sequenced material was bulk RNA from unsorted whole blood, and its chains were unpaired. Study observations and caveats: Sequences matched to VDJdb favored anti-spike CD8 responses, while private and CD4 specificities were missed.

Researchers attached unique molecular identifiers to individual cDNA molecules. TCRdb re-called the 5' RACE reads with MiXCR, one entry per CDR3 protein. The sample contains 75,000 to 90,000 distinct CDR3 sequences, approximately 15% of which appear only once. The source of this sequence is an adult who was a healthcare worker with PCR-confirmed SARS-CoV-2 infection or an uninfected control (not recorded which). The V and J genes are TRBV10-3 and TRBJ2-7, with 16 positions matching TRBD2. Sample: whole blood. The CDR3, as DNA: TGTGCCATCAGTGAGCCGGGACTAGCGGGAGGGTACGAGCAGTACTTC. It is translated as CAISEPGLAGGYEQYF.